These 32 T cell receptor beta chains were all obtained from the same sample, sequenced in a study of blood T cell repertoires in COVID-19. Data came from immunoSEQ multiplex PCR; TCRdb stores just in-frame clones and leaves some out. The data show approximately 280,000 clones, 65% to 85% seen once. What was sequenced was peripheral blood. These receptor sequences come from a human donor with COVID-19, enrolled during active disease. The donor label of this sample is uncertain.

This clone was found a few times. The chain has TRBV14 and TRBJ2-3; 12 nucleotides match TRBD2. The CDR3 is made up of 20 amino acids. Germline lookup yields CDR1 SGHDN and CDR2 FVKESK. The V and J ends lost 5 bases and 0 bases, in that order; junction bases with no gene match: 15. CDR3 coding DNA: TGTGCCAGCAGCAAGGGCCTACTAGCGGGAGGCCGTCCCAGCACAGATACGCAGTATTTT. Amino acid sequence: CASSKGLLAGGRPSTDTQYF.

This clone was recorded only once. The chain uses TRBV5-1 and TRBJ2-5; tentative D call: TRBD2 (6 bases). V lost 0 bases to trimming and J lost 3 bases, with 9 bases between them. CDR3 length: 14 residues. Germline CDR1 reads SGHRS; CDR2 reads YFSETQ. CDR3 in amino acids: CASSLGGGKETQYF. CDR3 DNA sequence: TGCGCCAGCAGCTTGGGTGGAGGGAAAGAGACCCAGTACTTC.

The chain combines TRBV5-1 with TRBJ1-2; 8 nucleotides align to TRBD1. V shed 0 bases, J shed 0 bases, and the junction held 1 base outside the gene matches. Germline V lookup: CDR1 SGHRS, CDR2 YFSETQ. The CDR3 has 15 residues. The CDR3 spells CASSLEQGANYGYTF. CDR3 coding DNA: TGCGCCAGCAGCTTGGAACAGGGGGCTAACTATGGCTACACCTTC.

This chain joins TRBV20-1 and TRBJ1-5; D is uncertain. This CDR3 spans 15 amino acids. Germline CDR1 and CDR2: DFQATT and SNEGSKA (reference sequence). V was pared by 3 bases and J by 0 bases, with 12 bases between. The CDR3 region is CSASGGQYSNQPQHF. CDR3 sequence (DNA): TGCAGTGCTAGTGGAGGGCAGTATAGCAATCAGCCCCAGCATTTT.

The chain links TRBV6-5 to TRBJ2-2; D is uncertain. Looked up from germline, CDR1 is MNHEY and CDR2 is SVGAGI. The V end was cut by 6 bases, the J end by 5 bases, with 7 bases between. This CDR3 region has 12 residues. As DNA, the CDR3 is TGTGCCAGCAGACGAGGAACCGGGGAGCTGTTTTTT. Its protein is CASRRGTGELFF.

The CDR3 region is CASSGHRGSNTEAFF. The CDR3 DNA sequence: TGTGCCAGCAGCGGCCACAGGGGCTCCAACACTGAAGCTTTCTTT. The chain carries TRBV11-3 and TRBJ1-1; 7 bases fit TRBD1. Germline trimming cut 5 bases from V and 2 bases from J; bases unmatched to any gene: 8. Per the germline V gene, CDR1 is SGHNT and CDR2 is YENEEA. The CDR3 extends over 15 amino acids.

The chain links TRBV3-1 (or the pseudogene TRBV3-2) to TRBJ1-2; 8 positions match TRBD1. The germline CDR1 and CDR2 sequences are LGHDT and YNNKEL (reference sequence). The J segment lost 2 bases and the V segment lost 3 bases, leaving 2 bases of the junction unmatched. This CDR3 has 14 amino acids. CDR3 coding DNA: TGTGCCAGCAGCCAGAGACAGGGGAACTATGGCTACACCTTC. Amino acid sequence: CASSQRQGNYGYTF.

The chain has TRBV6-2 or TRBV6-3 and TRBJ2-5, with unresolved D. The CDR3 loop spans 12 amino acids. V was cut by 5 bases and J by 5 bases, with 9 bases left in between. Germline CDR1 reads MNHEY; CDR2 reads SVGEGT. CDR3 sequence (DNA): TGTGCCAGCAGTCCGCGCCGGGAGACCCAGTACTTC. Its translation: CASSPRRETQYF.

The CDR3 DNA sequence: TGTGCCAGCAGCCGCCCGGGACTTTCTAACTATGGCTACACCTTC. Its protein product is CASSRPGLSNYGYTF. The chain has TRBV7-9 and TRBJ1-2, with D tentatively TRBD1 (5 bases). This CDR3 spans 15 amino acids. V lost 5 bases to trimming and J lost 0 bases, with 13 bases between them. Germline V lookup: CDR1 SEHNR, CDR2 FQNEAQ (reference sequence). The whole variable domain, remainder taken from reference TRBV7-9 and TRBJ1-2, is DTGVSQNPRHKITKRGQNVTFRCDPISEHNRLYWYRQTLGQGPEFLTYFQNEAQLEKSRLLSDRFSAERPKGSFSTLEIQRTEQGDSAMYLCASSRPGLSNYGYTFGSGTRLTVV.

J is TRBJ1-6 and V is TRBV27, with unresolved D. Deletions cut 2 bases from V and 3 bases from J, with 11 bases between. Germline V gene data show CDR1 as MNHEY and CDR2 as SMNVEV (reference sequence). The CDR3 runs 16 residues. The CDR3 DNA reads as TGTGCCAGCAGTTTAAACAGCCTCCTCTATAATTCACCCCTCCACTTT. Translating it yields CASSLNSLLYNSPLHF.

The rearrangement uses TRBV11-3 and TRBJ2-7; D remains unclear. In germline, CDR1 is SGHNT, CDR2 YENEEA. The CDR3 is 14 residues long. V dropped 2 bases and J dropped 0 bases, with 8 bases sitting between them. The CDR3 here is CASSLSGNSYEQYF. The CDR3 DNA sequence: TGTGCCAGCAGCTTAAGTGGCAACTCCTACGAGCAGTACTTC.

The chain joins TRBV30 to TRBJ1-2; 7 bases agree with TRBD1. Germline CDR1 GTSNPN, CDR2 SVGIG (reference sequence). The junction had 6 bases not matched to a gene; V was cut back by 4 bases and J by 4 bases. The CDR3 is 13 residues long. The CDR3 region is CAWNGDSSYGYTF. The CDR3 bases are TGTGCCTGGAACGGGGACAGCTCCTATGGCTACACCTTC.

The chain carries TRBV7-2 and TRBJ2-3; the match to TRBD1 covers 7 bases. J gave up 3 bases and V 3 bases, and 6 bases lay outside the gene matches. The V gene's germline CDR1 is SGHTA and CDR2 FQGNSA. The CDR3 extends over 15 amino acids. This CDR3 reads CASSFGTAGTDTQYF. CDR3 nucleotide sequence: TGTGCCAGCAGCTTCGGGACAGCAGGTACAGATACGCAGTATTTT.

The V and J genes are TRBV15 and TRBJ1-2, with D possibly TRBD1 on 5 matching bases. CDR1 is LNHNV and CDR2 is YYDKDF in the germline V gene (reference sequence). This CDR3 comprises 15 residues. V dropped 3 bases and J dropped 4 bases, with 15 bases sitting between them. CDR3 sequence reads: CATSSPAGGSYGYTF. CDR3 nucleotide sequence: TGTGCCACCAGCAGTCCAGCCGGGGGGAGCTATGGCTACACCTTC. The full variable domain, in which reference TRBV15 and TRBJ1-2 provide the parts outside the CDR3, is DAMVIQNPRYQVTQFGKPVTLSCSQTLNHNVMYWYQQKSSQAPKLLFHYYDKDFNNEADTPDNFQSRRPNTSFCFLDIRSPGLGDTAMYLCATSSPAGGSYGYTFGSGTRLTVV.

There are a few counts of this clone. V usage is TRBV11-2 and J usage is TRBJ1-2, with unresolved D. The CDR3 is made up of 12 amino acids. Per the germline V gene, CDR1 is SGHAT and CDR2 is FQNNGV. The ends were cut back, 5 bases at V and 4 bases at J, with 8 bases in the middle. The CDR3 DNA reads TGTGCCAGCAGCCCCGGAGCCTATGGCTACACCTTC. This translates into CASSPGAYGYTF.

The genes are TRBV6-5 and TRBJ1-5, with D unclear. Trimming removed 6 bases at V and 6 bases at J, with 12 bases between. The CDR3 loop spans 13 amino acids. Germline-derived CDR1 and CDR2 are MNHEY and SVGAGI. The CDR3 protein is CASRPDRVQPQHF. CDR3 DNA: TGTGCCAGCAGGCCCGATCGGGTTCAGCCCCAGCATTTT.

The chain recombines TRBV14 with TRBJ1-6, with 7 bases lining up with TRBD1. Looked up from germline, CDR1 is SGHDN and CDR2 is FVKESK. V shed 4 bases and J 5 bases; nucleotides not matched to a gene: 14. There are 18 residues in the CDR3. The CDR3 here is CASSRGQTGDRDNSPLHF. The CDR3, as DNA: TGTGCCAGCAGCCGGGGACAGACGGGGGACCGGGATAATTCACCCCTCCACTTT.

A few counts support this clone. The chain has TRBV6-6 and TRBJ1-2, with D possibly TRBD1 on 6 matching bases. CDR3 length equals 15 residues. V shed 5 bases and J shed 7 bases, with 20 bases lying between them. Germline CDR1 and CDR2: MNHNY and SVGAGI (reference sequence). The CDR3 reads CASSDPRGASGGYTF. The CDR3 nucleotides are TGTGCCAGCAGTGACCCCCGGGGGGCTTCGGGTGGCTACACCTTC.

The DNA for the CDR3 is TGTGCCAGCAGTTTATCGATAAGGGGCACTGAAGCTTTCTTT. It codes for CASSLSIRGTEAFF. The V gene is TRBV27, the J gene TRBJ1-1; D may be TRBD1 (5 bases). This CDR3 is 14 amino acids long. The germline gives CDR1 MNHEY, CDR2 SMNVEV (reference sequence). V gave up 0 bases and J gave up 4 bases, with 9 bases separating them.

The chain couples TRBV4-1 to TRBJ1-1, with D unresolved. Trimming removed 4 bases from V and 3 bases from J, with 15 bases in between. The CDR3 loop spans 15 amino acids. The V gene's germline CDR1 is MGHRA and CDR2 YSYEKL. CDR3 in DNA: TGCGCCAGCAGCCCCAAGGCCCCGAGGGACACTGAAGCTTTCTTT. It specifies CASSPKAPRDTEAFF.

The chain couples TRBV7-9 to TRBJ2-1; TRBD2 agrees at 12 bases. Germline V gene lookup returns CDR1 SEHNR and CDR2 FQNEAQ (reference sequence). V shed 8 bases, J shed 14 bases, and the junction held 13 bases outside the gene matches. This CDR3 spans 14 amino acids. CDR3 nucleotides: TGTGCCAGCGACCTAGCGGGAGGGCCTGGGGGAAAGTTCTTC. This encodes CASDLAGGPGGKFF.

This rearrangement joins TRBV5-6 to TRBJ1-2; 9 bases line up with TRBD1. In germline, CDR1 is SGHDT, CDR2 YYEEEE. The CDR3 totals 17 residues. Trimming cost V 2 bases and J 5 bases; bases outside gene matches: 13. CDR3 in DNA: TGTGCCAGCAGCTTCGGACAGGGGTTTTTCCCCCGTTATGGCTACACCTTC. Translation: CASSFGQGFFPRYGYTF.

This rearrangement joins TRBV3-1 (or the pseudogene TRBV3-2) to TRBJ2-3; 12 bases fit TRBD2. The germline CDR1 and CDR2 sequences are LGHDT and YNNKEL (reference sequence). J gave up 6 bases and V 3 bases, and 4 bases lay outside the gene matches. The CDR3 totals 15 residues. CDR3 sequence: CASSHLAGGADTQYF. The CDR3 region has the DNA TGTGCCAGCAGCCACCTAGCGGGAGGGGCCGATACGCAGTATTTT.

The V call is TRBV27, the J call TRBJ1-1; D is ambiguous. The CDR3 spans 14 residues. V lost 6 bases and J 1 base, leaving 12 bases between the germline ends. CDR1 and CDR2 (germline): MNHEY, SMNVEV (reference sequence). The CDR3 coding sequence is TGTGCCAGCAGACTGGAGGGCCCGAACACTGAAGCTTTCTTT. Its translation is CASRLEGPNTEAFF.

The rearrangement joins TRBV5-1 to TRBJ2-1; 15 bases line up with TRBD2. Germline CDR1 and CDR2: SGHRS and YFSETQ. This CDR3 contains 15 residues. Trimming cost V 0 bases and J 9 bases; bases outside gene matches: 1. CDR3 in DNA: TGCGCCAGCAGCTTGGCGGGACTAGCGGGAGGTGAGCAGTTCTTC. Translated: CASSLAGLAGGEQFF.

V gene TRBV3-1 (or the pseudogene TRBV3-2) combines with J gene TRBJ1-3; a weak D match, TRBD1 (6 bases). V was clipped by 6 bases and J by 4 bases, with 13 bases between them. The CDR3 has 14 amino acids. Germline V gene sequence: CDR1 LGHDT, CDR2 YNNKEL (reference sequence). The CDR3 nucleotides read TGTGCCAGCAGATACACAGGGTCCGGAAACACCATATATTTT. Translation: CASRYTGSGNTIYF.

This chain uses TRBV28 with TRBJ2-1; no clear D. Trimming removed 2 bases from V and 3 bases from J, with 5 bases in between. Germline CDR1 reads MDHEN; CDR2 reads SYDVKM. CDR3 length: 13 residues. The CDR3 is CASSLPSYNEQFF. In nucleotides, the CDR3 is TGTGCCAGCAGTTTACCCAGCTACAATGAGCAGTTCTTC.

The gene calls are TRBV28 and TRBJ1-2; D is possibly TRBD1 (6 bases). This CDR3 spans 14 amino acids. V lost 5 bases and J 8 bases, leaving 18 bases between the germline ends. Germline CDR1 is MDHEN and CDR2 is SYDVKM. The CDR3 loop reads CASSTSQGNYGYTF. As DNA, the CDR3 is TGTGCCAGCAGTACCTCGCAGGGGAATTACGGCTACACCTTC.

The J gene is TRBJ2-1, the V gene TRBV30; D unclear. Between the trimmed V and J ends, which lost 0 bases and 9 bases, there was a span of 6 bases. Germline V lookup: CDR1 GTSNPN, CDR2 SVGIG (reference sequence). The CDR3 is 11 amino acids. The CDR3 DNA is TGTGCCTGGAGTGTACGGGTTGAGCAGTTCTTC. Translation gives CAWSVRVEQFF.

The V gene is TRBV7-2, the J gene TRBJ2-1; TRBD2 agrees at 9 bases. The junction had 7 bases not matched to a gene; V was cut back by 8 bases and J by 5 bases. This CDR3 comprises 14 residues. Germline V lookup: CDR1 SGHTA, CDR2 FQGNSA. The CDR3 sequence is CASAGGLANNEQFF. The CDR3 coding sequence is TGTGCCAGCGCGGGGGGACTAGCAAACAATGAGCAGTTCTTC.

This chain joins TRBV19 and TRBJ1-2; no definite D call. V was pared by 4 bases and J by 6 bases, with 6 bases between. In germline, CDR1 is LNHDA, CDR2 SQIVND (reference sequence). CDR3 length equals 11 residues. The CDR3 sequence is CASSRGDGYTF. Written as DNA, the CDR3 is TGTGCCAGTAGTAGAGGAGATGGCTACACCTTC.

The rearrangement uses TRBV10-2 and TRBJ2-4, with 10 bases identical to TRBD2. In germline, CDR1 is WSHSY, CDR2 SAAADI. V lost 6 bases, J lost 8 bases, and 10 bases stayed unmatched. This CDR3 spans 15 amino acids. The CDR3 bases are TGCGCCAGCAGCCGAGAATCTAGCGGGAGATACATTCAGTACTTC. Amino acids: CASSRESSGRYIQYF.